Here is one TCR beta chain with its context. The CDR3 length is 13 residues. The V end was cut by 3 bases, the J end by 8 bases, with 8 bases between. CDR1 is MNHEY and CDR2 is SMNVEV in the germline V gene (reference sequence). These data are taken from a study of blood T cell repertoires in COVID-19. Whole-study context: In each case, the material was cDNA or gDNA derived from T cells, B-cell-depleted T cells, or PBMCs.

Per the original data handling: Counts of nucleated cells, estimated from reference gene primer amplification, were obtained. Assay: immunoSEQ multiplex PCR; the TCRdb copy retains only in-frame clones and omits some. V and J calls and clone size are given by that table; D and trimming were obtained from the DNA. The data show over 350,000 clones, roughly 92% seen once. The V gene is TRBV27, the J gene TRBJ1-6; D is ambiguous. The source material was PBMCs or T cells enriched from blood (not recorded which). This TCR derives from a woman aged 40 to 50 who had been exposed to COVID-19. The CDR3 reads CASSFQEDSPLHF. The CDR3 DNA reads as TGTGCCAGCAGTTTCCAGGAGGATTCACCCCTCCACTTT.